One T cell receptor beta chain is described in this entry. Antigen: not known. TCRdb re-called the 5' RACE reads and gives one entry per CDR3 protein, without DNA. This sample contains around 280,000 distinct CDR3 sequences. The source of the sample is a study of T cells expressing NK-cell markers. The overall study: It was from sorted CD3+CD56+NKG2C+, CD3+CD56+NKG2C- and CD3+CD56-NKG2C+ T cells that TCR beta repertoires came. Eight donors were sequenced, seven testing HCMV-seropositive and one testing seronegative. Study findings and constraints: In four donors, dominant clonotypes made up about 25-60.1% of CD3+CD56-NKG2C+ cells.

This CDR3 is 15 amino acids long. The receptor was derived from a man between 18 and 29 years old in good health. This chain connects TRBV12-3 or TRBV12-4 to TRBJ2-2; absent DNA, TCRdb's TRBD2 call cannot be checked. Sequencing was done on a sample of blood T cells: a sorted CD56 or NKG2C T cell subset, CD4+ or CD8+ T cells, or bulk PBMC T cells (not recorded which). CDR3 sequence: CASIPGLVGTGELFF.